The clone carrying this TCR beta chain appeared many times. RNA transcripts served as the template for amplifying TCR beta CDR3 regions. When the TCR CDR3 underwent first-round RT-PCR, the HTBI primer set was used. Each CDR3 protein gets one entry after TCRdb re-called the multiplex PCR reads with MiXCR. In the table there are 500,000 to 550,000 distinct CDR3 sequences, 20% of which are singletons. The data were taken from a study of T cells in Graves' hyperthyroidism and ophthalmopathy. The germline V gene has CDR1 MDHEN and CDR2 SYDVKM. After removal of 7 bases from V and 8 bases from J, the junction contained 10 bases not matched to a gene. The CDR3 is 15 residues long.

V and J are TRBV28 and TRBJ2-1; 11 bases agree with TRBD1. This TCR was recovered from a man aged 35 to 55 with Graves' ophthalmopathy. Sequenced: blood. Here the CDR3 reads CASTLKDRGQHEQFF. The CDR3 DNA follows: TGTGCCAGCACCCTCAAGGACAGGGGGCAACATGAGCAGTTCTTC. Combining the CDR3 with reference TRBV28 and TRBJ2-1 gives the whole variable domain DVKVTQSSRYLVKRTGEKVFLECVQDMDHENMFWYRQDPGLGLRLIYFSYDVKMKEKGDIPEGYSVSREKKERFSLILESASTNQTSMYLCASTLKDRGQHEQFFGPGTRLTVL.